Each of the 21 T cell receptor beta chains below was sequenced from the same sample in a study of T cell repertoires in cytomegalovirus infection. Each CDR3 protein gets one entry after TCRdb re-called the reads with MiXCR. There are some 800,000 distinct CDR3 sequences in the sample; about 31% occur only once, and approximately 13% lies in the top ten. No antigen has been identified for these receptors. The source was cultured CD8+ T cells from PBMCs, collected from culture after CMV antigen stimulation. Receptors originate from a human donor in good health (CMV status not recorded). Some clones in this sample may be carry-over from other donors' samples.

The table lists this clonotype with a few counts. The V and J genes are TRBV12-3 or TRBV12-4 and TRBJ1-1; D perhaps matches TRBD1 (6 bases). CDR3 length: 15 residues. V was pared by 2 bases and J by 0 bases, with 10 bases between. The CDR3 is CASSLWGRMNTEAFF. CDR3 DNA sequence: TGTGCCAGCAGTTTATGGGGGCGGATGAACACTGAAGCTTTCTTT.

This chain joins TRBV28 and TRBJ1-2; D gene ambiguous. Per germline, CDR1 MDHEN and CDR2 SYDVKM. CDR3 length equals 16 residues. Trimming left V 4 bases short and J 5 bases short, with 20 bases between. Here the CDR3 reads CASSYRLKAKNYGYTF. Here the CDR3 DNA reads TGTGCCAGCAGTTACCGTTTAAAGGCGAAGAATTATGGCTACACCTTC.

This clonotype was observed a few times. The chain carries TRBV20-1 and TRBJ1-5; D is perhaps TRBD1 (5 bases). Trimming took 3 bases from V and 0 from J, leaving 24 bases between them. This CDR3 has 19 residues. Germline CDR1 DFQATT, CDR2 SNEGSKA (reference sequence). In nucleotides, the CDR3 is TGCAGTGCTAGTTCGGGGTCGGACACCGTACAGCATAGCAATCAGCCCCAGCATTTT. Amino acids: CSASSGSDTVQHSNQPQHF.

This clonotype was recorded many times. The CDR3 loop is CASSLTGGISGELFF. CDR3 in DNA: TGTGCCAGCAGCTTAACGGGGGGGATATCCGGGGAGCTGTTTTTT. The chain uses TRBV7-3 and TRBJ2-2; TRBD2 aligns across 7 bases. The germline CDR1 and CDR2 sequences are SGHTA and FQGTGA. This CDR3 region has 15 residues. With 0 bases clipped from V and 6 bases from J, the junction kept 4 bases outside the gene matches.

The chain recombines TRBV6-4 with TRBJ2-7; maybe TRBD1 (6 bases). This CDR3 region has 14 residues. V dropped 4 bases and J dropped 5 bases, with 15 bases sitting between them. Germline V lookup: CDR1 MRHNA, CDR2 SNTAGT. This chain's CDR3 is CASSARIGQNEQYV. The DNA for the CDR3 is TGTGCCAGCAGTGCACGCATTGGACAGAACGAGCAGTACGTC.

This clonotype was seen many times. The chain combines TRBV7-6 with TRBJ1-4; possible D gene TRBD1, 6 bases. The CDR3 consists of 14 residues. V was trimmed by 2 bases and J by 7 bases, leaving 11 bases between them. The V gene's germline CDR1 is SGHVS and CDR2 FNYEAQ. The CDR3 protein is CASSLRGDREKLFF. CDR3 bases: TGTGCCAGCAGCTTAAGGGGGGACCGTGAAAAACTGTTTTTT.

The chain carries TRBV12-3 or TRBV12-4 and TRBJ1-5; 9 positions agree with TRBD1. This CDR3 comprises 15 residues. V lost 6 bases and J lost 7; bases outside the gene matches: 10. The CDR3 nucleotides are TGTGCCAGCAGCCCCCCCGGGACAGGGAGCCAGCCCCAGCATTTT. This codes for CASSPPGTGSQPQHF.

In its sample, this clonotype was seen a few times. The rearrangement joins TRBV19 to TRBJ1-1; D is perhaps TRBD1 (5 bases). The CDR3 runs 14 residues. The germline V gene encodes CDR1 LNHDA and CDR2 SQIVND (reference sequence). V was trimmed by 4 bases and J by 1 base, leaving 10 bases between them. The DNA of the CDR3 is TGTGCCAGTAGTACCCACGGGGGGAACACTGAAGCTTTCTTT. Translation gives CASSTHGGNTEAFF.

At least ten counts were recorded for this clonotype. The chain couples TRBV4-1 to TRBJ1-2; 7 bases map to TRBD1. Germline V lookup: CDR1 MGHRA, CDR2 YSYEKL. V shed 3 bases and J 6 bases; nucleotides not matched to a gene: 10. The CDR3 consists of 15 residues. In DNA, the CDR3 is TGCGCCAGCAGCCATCTGACAGGGACGGTTGATGGCTACACCTTC. Translation: CASSHLTGTVDGYTF.

This clonotype was seen only a few times. The rearrangement joins TRBV6-1 to TRBJ2-2; D is possibly TRBD1 (6 bases). Germline assignment: CDR1 MNHNS and CDR2 SASEGT. Trimming took 7 bases from V and 5 from J, leaving 20 bases between them. There are 16 residues in the CDR3. CDR3 region: CASNPPSGASTGELFF. The CDR3 DNA is TGTGCCAGCAACCCACCTTCAGGGGCGAGTACCGGGGAGCTGTTTTTT.

The V gene is TRBV7-6, the J gene TRBJ1-2; D perhaps matches TRBD1 (6 bases). This CDR3 contains 14 residues. Trimming cost V 4 bases and J 0 bases, with 9 bases left between them. The germline gives CDR1 SGHVS, CDR2 FNYEAQ. CDR3 in amino acids: CASSSGQPNYGYTF. As DNA, the CDR3 is TGTGCCAGCAGCTCTGGACAGCCTAACTATGGCTACACCTTC.

This clonotype appeared a few times. The chain links TRBV4-1 to TRBJ2-1; 7 nucleotides match TRBD2. V gave up 4 bases and J gave up 6 bases; unmatched junction bases: 9. This CDR3 comprises 15 residues. Per the germline V gene, CDR1 is MGHRA and CDR2 is YSYEKL. The CDR3 region has the DNA TGCGCCAGCAGCCTCGGCGGCCTAGCGGCCAATGAGCAGTTCTTC. Translating gives CASSLGGLAANEQFF.

This clonotype showed up just a few times. The CDR3, as DNA: TGTGCCAGCAGCTTAGGAGACGGGACAGGGGTCGGCTACACCTTC. Protein sequence: CASSLGDGTGVGYTF. V gene TRBV7-9 combines with J gene TRBJ1-2, with 10 bases matching TRBD1. V gave up 1 base and J gave up 8 bases; unmatched junction bases: 7. Germline assignment: CDR1 SEHNR and CDR2 FQNEAQ (reference sequence). The CDR3 loop spans 15 amino acids.

This clonotype came up a few times. V gene TRBV24-1 combines with J gene TRBJ2-1, with D perhaps matching TRBD1 or TRBD2 (6 bases each). Germline V lookup: CDR1 KGHDR, CDR2 SFDVKD. The CDR3 consists of 14 residues. Between the trimmed V and J ends, which lost 12 bases and 0 bases, there was a span of 14 bases. CDR3 DNA sequence: TGTGCCGTTGGGGGGCTGAGCTCCTACAATGAGCAGTTCTTC. This gives the protein CAVGGLSSYNEQFF.

Notes on this clonotype: The junction and the germline gene differ at one end; a read error may be behind it. The chain employs TRBV7-6 and TRBJ2-1; 11 bases match TRBD2. There are 16 residues in the CDR3. Germline V gives CDR1 SGHVS, CDR2 FNYEAQ. CDR3 DNA: TGTTCCAGCAGCTCGTCTAGCGGGGGGCACTACAATGAGCAGTTCTTC. This translates into CSSSSSSGGHYNEQFF.

The V call is TRBV14, the J call TRBJ2-1; D assignment may be TRBD1 or TRBD2 (5 bases each). The CDR3 totals 17 residues. Germline V gives CDR1 SGHDN, CDR2 FVKESK. The V end lost 1 base, the J end lost 6 bases, and 19 bases lay between the germline ends. The CDR3 spells CASSQAFWGNPINEQFF. The CDR3 nucleotides are TGTGCCAGCAGCCAAGCGTTTTGGGGGAATCCCATCAATGAGCAGTTCTTC.

This clonotype was picked up one time. The gene calls are TRBV19 and TRBJ1-2; perhaps TRBD1 as D (6 bases). Germline loops: CDR1 LNHDA, CDR2 SQIVND (reference sequence). The CDR3 loop spans 15 amino acids. V dropped 5 bases and J dropped 5 bases, with 18 bases sitting between them. The CDR3 reads CASSLKWDKVYGYTF. Written as DNA, the CDR3 is TGTGCCAGTAGTTTGAAGTGGGACAAGGTATATGGCTACACCTTC.

The table lists this clonotype with a count of one. V gene TRBV5-6 combines with J gene TRBJ1-5; a possible D gene is TRBD1 (6 bases). There are 14 residues in the CDR3. Germline assignment: CDR1 SGHDT and CDR2 YYEEEE. V was shortened by 4 bases and J by 6 bases, with 14 bases between the two germline ends. The CDR3 loop reads CASSQRQEGQPQHF. The CDR3 bases are TGTGCCAGCAGCCAAAGACAGGAGGGTCAGCCCCAGCATTTT.

There are many counts of this clonotype. This rearrangement joins TRBV7-2 to TRBJ2-1, with D possibly matching TRBD1 (5 bases). V was shortened by 2 bases and J by 3 bases, with 11 bases between the two germline ends. The CDR3 runs 15 residues. The germline gives CDR1 SGHTA, CDR2 FQGNSA. The CDR3 region is CASSLIRGGYNEQFF. CDR3 in DNA: TGTGCCAGCAGCTTAATAAGGGGTGGCTACAATGAGCAGTTCTTC.

A word on this clonotype: Germline is not matched at one junction end, which may reflect a read error. J is TRBJ2-3 and V is TRBV7-9, with D possibly called TRBD1 or TRBD2 (5 bases each). Germline assignment: CDR1 SEHNR and CDR2 FQNEAQ (reference sequence). This CDR3 is built from 15 residues. CDR3 protein: CVSKGMGPFTDTQYF. The CDR3 bases are TGTGTCAGCAAAGGCATGGGACCTTTCACAGATACGCAGTATTTT.

V is TRBV5-5 and J is TRBJ1-1, with D perhaps matching TRBD1 (5 bases). Germline V gene sequence: CDR1 SGHKS, CDR2 YYEKEE (reference sequence). This CDR3 has 14 amino acids. V shed 5 bases and J shed 1 base, with 12 bases lying between them. The CDR3 DNA follows: TGTGCCAGCAGTCTGGACACCACGAACACTGAAGCTTTCTTT. Protein sequence: CASSLDTTNTEAFF. Supplemented by reference TRBV5-5 and TRBJ1-1, the full variable domain reads DAGVTQSPTHLIKTRGQQVTLRCSPISGHKSVSWYQQVLGQGPQFIFQYYEKEERGRGNFPDRFSARQFPNYSSELNVNALLLGDSALYLCASSLDTTNTEAFFGQGTRLTVV.